These 30 T cell receptor delta chains came from one sample sequenced in a study of gamma delta lymphoproliferative disorders and STAT genes (dated by TCRdb to the late 2010s). The library was generated by multiplex PCR. TCRdb lists the instrument as Illumina MiSeq. Identical DNA sequences were merged into single rows after TCRdb reprocessed the public reads with CATT. The sample records 1,500 to 2,000 delta-chain clones, 2.5% to 3% of which are singletons. Around 14% of the sample is in the top ten clones. TCR sequencing was performed on genomic DNA from peripheral blood mononuclear cells isolated from patients and controls. The sample consisted of blood. The receptor source for this set is a human donor in good health.

Comments on this clone: TCRdb's protein for this DNA is that of a much larger clone and differs from the translation at residue 8, likely a read error; the protein shown is the DNA translation. The V and J genes are TRDV1 and TRDJ1, with D unclear. The V gene lost 0 bases and the J gene lost 3 bases, with 20 bases spanning the gap. Germline loops: CDR1 TSWWSYY, CDR2 QGS. This CDR3 has 18 residues. The DNA of the CDR3 is TGTGCTCTTGGGGAACTAATTGACCTCCCCAGGGAATCCGATAAACTCATCTTT. It codes for CALGELIDLPRESDKLIF.

This clone was seen more than once but under ten times. Given a far larger clone just one base away, this is likely a sequencing read error. At the DNA level, this CDR3 is encoded by other sequences in the same sample as well. This rearrangement joins TRDV2 to TRDJ3, with TRDD3 matching over 7 bases. This CDR3 comprises 18 residues. Germline assignment: CDR1 GEAIGNYY and CDR2 EKD. In DNA form, the CDR3 reads TGTGCCTGTGACACGAAGGGGATATTGAAGTGGGACACTCGACAGATGTTTTTC. Residues: CACDTKGILKWDTRQMFF.

This clone is large by share. This sample also contains other DNA sequences that code for the same CDR3. The chain combines TRDV2 with TRDJ1, with 9 bases matching TRDD3. V was clipped by 0 bases and J by 0 bases; unmatched bases: 19. From germline, CDR1 is GEAIGNYY and CDR2 EKD. The CDR3 contains 21 residues. The CDR3 DNA reads as TGTGCCTGTGACACCGTGGCCCTGGGGGATCACATCAAAGGGTACACCGATAAACTCATCTTT. Protein: CACDTVALGDHIKGYTDKLIF.

A few counts support this clone. TCRdb's listed protein matches a much larger clone and diverges from this DNA's translation at residue 8, likely through a read error; the protein shown comes from the DNA. The chain has TRDV2 and TRDJ3; maybe TRDD3 (6 bases). Germline CDR1 GEAIGNYY, CDR2 EKD. The CDR3 covers 20 residues. The germline V and J ends were trimmed by 0 bases and 0 bases, with 17 bases remaining between them. CDR3 in amino acids: CACDTTSWGSSSWDTRQMFF. The CDR3 nucleotides read TGTGCCTGTGACACCACCTCGTGGGGGTCGAGCTCCTGGGACACCCGACAGATGTTTTTC.

There are a few counts of this clone. The TCRdb protein comes from a much larger clone and disagrees with this DNA's translation at residue 6, likely due to a read error; the protein given here is derived from the DNA. The J gene is TRDJ1, the V gene TRAV29/DV5; TRDD3 matches 10 bases. Per germline, CDR1 NSMFDY and CDR2 ISSIKDK. This CDR3 comprises 19 residues. V shed 0 bases, J shed 0 bases, and the junction held 14 bases outside the gene matches. CDR3 DNA: TGTGCAGCAAGCGTCTCGTGGGTACTGGGGGATCTCTACACCGATAAACTCATCTTT. Its translation: CAASVSWVLGDLYTDKLIF.

This clone was recorded a few times. A far larger clone is only one base removed, so a read error is likely. Other DNA variants within this sample encode the same CDR3. V usage is TRDV2 and J usage is TRDJ1; D is undetermined. The V end was cut by 0 bases, the J end by 0 bases, with 13 bases between. The germline gives CDR1 GEAIGNYY, CDR2 EKD. The CDR3 consists of 16 residues. Here the CDR3 DNA reads TGTGCCTGTGACACCGTGGCCCTGCAGGACACCGATAAACTCATCTTT. Its translation is CACDTVALQDTDKLIF.

As for this clone: A junction end diverges from the germline sequence, so it may reflect a read error. In DNA, the CDR3 is TGCAGTGTCACCGGCGCCGATAAACTCATCTTT. It codes for CSVTGADKLIF. V is TRAV38-2/DV8 and J is TRDJ1; D remains ambiguous. CDR3 length: 11 residues. The germline CDR1 and CDR2 sequences are TSESDYY and QEAYKQQN.

As concerns this clone: This likely stems from a read error, as it lies one base from a far larger clone. The chain uses TRAV38-2/DV8 and TRDJ1, with 9 bases aligning to TRDD2. The CDR3 consists of 24 residues. CDR1 and CDR2 from the germline V gene are TSESDYY and QEAYKQQN. V shed 7 bases and J 0 bases; nucleotides not matched to a gene: 34. CDR3: CAYPPSYGTPQGPVLGKYTDKLIF. CDR3 DNA sequence: TGTGCTTATCCCCCTTCCTACGGGACGCCCCAGGGACCTGTACTGGGGAAGTACACCGATAAACTCATCTTT.

This clone appeared a few times. The protein recorded in TCRdb matches a much larger clone and deviates from this DNA's translation at residue 9, suggesting a read error; the protein here is obtained by translating the DNA. This sequence joins TRDV2 and TRDJ1; D is possibly TRDD3 (5 bases). Trimming took off 3 bases at V and 0 bases at J, with 19 bases between the two ends. Germline V gene data show CDR1 as GEAIGNYY and CDR2 as EKD. The CDR3 consists of 17 residues. This CDR3 is CACDSLVDAAYTDKLIF. As DNA, the CDR3 is TGTGCCTGTGACTCACTGGTCGACGCAGCGTACACCGATAAACTCATCTTT.

Of note for this clone: A far bigger clonotype differs at one base, so this is likely a read error. In the same sample, other DNA sequences code for this CDR3. The chain recombines TRDV2 with TRDJ1; TRDD3 might be the D (5 bases). CDR3 length: 17 amino acids. Germline V CDR1 and CDR2: GEAIGNYY, EKD. Trimming cost V 0 bases and J 0 bases, with 16 bases left between them. CDR3 sequence (DNA): TGTGCCTGTGACACCGTCGGGGACCGACTATACACCGATAAACTCATCTTT. Protein product: CACDTVGDRLYTDKLIF.

This clone turned up a few times. TCRdb's protein, taken from a much larger clone, differs from this DNA's translation at residue 9, likely owing to a read error; the protein displayed comes from the DNA. The gene calls are TRDV2 and TRDJ1; D perhaps matches TRDD3 (5 bases). This CDR3 is built from 17 residues. CDR1 GEAIGNYY and CDR2 EKD come from the germline V gene. Trimming left V 1 base short and J 0 bases short, with 17 bases between. The CDR3, as DNA: TGTGCCTGTGACACTGGTCCACTGGAGGCGTACACCGATAAACTCATCTTT. This translates into CACDTGPLEAYTDKLIF.

The table lists this clone with a few counts. The mismatch at residue 11 between this DNA's translation and the TCRdb protein of a much larger clone likely reflects a read error; the protein shown is translated from the DNA. J is TRDJ1 and V is TRAV29/DV5; TRDD3 matches 7 bases. J was trimmed by 3 bases and V by 3 bases; bases with no gene match: 26. CDR1 and CDR2 (germline): NSMFDY, ISSIKDK. The CDR3 consists of 20 residues. CDR3: CAAITPLSVLEDTRPDKLIF. CDR3 DNA: TGTGCAGCAATAACCCCACTCTCCGTACTGGAGGATACGCGACCCGATAAACTCATCTTT.

Comment on this clone: Translating this DNA gives a protein that differs at residue 7 from the TCRdb one, which belongs to a much larger clone; a read error is likely, and the protein shown is this translation. The chain employs TRDV2 and TRDJ1; TRDD3 is a possible D gene (5 bases). The CDR3 has 14 residues. Germline CDR1 reads GEAIGNYY; CDR2 reads EKD. V was cut by 3 bases and J by 4 bases, with 14 bases left in between. CDR3 in amino acids: CACDGVEDNDKLIF. DNA of the CDR3: TGTGCCTGTGACGGGGTTGAGGATAACGATAAACTCATCTTT.

Concerning this clone: The protein TCRdb lists belongs to a much larger clone and differs from this DNA's translation at residue 7, which points to a read error; the protein shown is made from the DNA. This chain uses TRDV2 with TRDJ1; maybe TRDD3 (5 bases). The V gene lost 1 base and the J gene lost 3 bases, with 17 bases spanning the gap. This CDR3 has 16 residues. The germline gives CDR1 GEAIGNYY, CDR2 EKD. DNA for the CDR3: TGTGCCTGTGACACGCTCAAGCTAAGGGGACCCGATAAACTCATCTTT. Its protein product is CACDTLKLRGPDKLIF.

With regard to this clone: TCRdb shows a much larger clone's protein in place of this DNA's translation, and the two differ at residue 4, likely through a read error; the protein shown is translated from the DNA. This sequence joins TRDV2 and TRDJ1; the match to TRDD3 covers 9 bases. V dropped 5 bases and J dropped 4; count of bases not matched to a gene: 7. Germline V gene data show CDR1 as GEAIGNYY and CDR2 as EKD. The CDR3 is 14 residues long. DNA of the CDR3: TGTGCCTGTGGCCAACTGGGGGACCGCGATAAACTCATCTTT. Its protein product is CACGQLGDRDKLIF.

About this clone itself: A read error likely explains why the TCRdb protein, taken from a much larger clone, differs from this DNA's translation at residue 9; the protein shown is translated from the DNA. V and J are TRDV2 and TRDJ1; D is perhaps TRDD3 (5 bases). Germline V gives CDR1 GEAIGNYY, CDR2 EKD. V shed 0 bases and J shed 0 bases, with 28 bases lying between them. The CDR3 spans 21 residues. CDR3 residues: CACDTVSGEARTHKYTDKLIF. CDR3 nucleotide sequence: TGTGCCTGTGACACCGTAAGTGGGGAAGCCCGGACCCACAAGTACACCGATAAACTCATCTTT.

Points on this clone: TCRdb attributes to this sequence the protein of a much larger clone, which differs from the DNA translation at residue 18; a read error is likely, and the protein displayed is translated from the DNA. The chain uses TRDV1 and TRDJ1; 8 nucleotides line up with TRDD3. This CDR3 spans 20 amino acids. Germline CDR1 is TSWWSYY and CDR2 is QGS. DNA of the CDR3: TGTGCTCTTGGGGAACTGGGGACGTTACTCCTGGGGGACCCAACCGATAAACCCATCTTT. This encodes CALGELGTLLLGDPTDKPIF.

In regard to this clone: TCRdb's protein, taken from a much larger clone, differs from this DNA's translation at residue 12, likely owing to a read error; the protein displayed comes from the DNA. J is TRDJ1 and V is TRDV1; weak D call: TRDD2 (5 bases). The CDR3 sequence is 17 residues long. Germline loops: CDR1 TSWWSYY, CDR2 QGS. V was pared by 1 base and J by 3 bases, with 18 bases between. The CDR3 loop reads CALGEHPSSRYADKLIF. The DNA of the CDR3 is TGTGCTCTTGGGGAACACCCTTCTTCACGTTACGCCGATAAACTCATCTTT.

This clone was picked up a small number of times. A far larger clone is only one base removed, so a read error is likely. The same CDR3 also results from other DNA sequences found in this sample. The gene calls are TRDV2 and TRDJ1, with 11 bases lining up with TRDD3. The CDR3 has 17 amino acids. Germline V gene sequence: CDR1 GEAIGNYY, CDR2 EKD. The CDR3 DNA follows: TGTGCCTGTGACTCCCTCAGACTGGGGGATAAGACCGATAAACTCATCTTC. As protein: CACDSLRLGDKTDKLIF.

The chain has TRDV1 and TRDJ1, with 13 nucleotides matching TRDD3. Germline CDR1 reads TSWWSYY; CDR2 reads QGS. The CDR3 consists of 23 residues. V lost 0 bases, J lost 4 bases, and 23 bases stayed unmatched. The CDR3 DNA reads as TGTGCTCTTGGGGAACTCCCATTCCCTGGCCCCGGATACTGGGGGATACGCCACGATAAACTCATCTTT. This codes for CALGELPFPGPGYWGIRHDKLIF.

As concerns this clone: TCRdb lists the protein of a much larger clone for this DNA, which differs at residue 3, so this is likely a read error; the protein given here is translated from the DNA itself. This chain links TRDV2 with TRDJ1, with 9 bases that match TRDD3. Germline V gives CDR1 GEAIGNYY, CDR2 EKD. The length of the CDR3 is 17 residues. The CDR3 is CAYDIMGGIPYTDKLIF. The CDR3 DNA follows: TGTGCCTATGACATCATGGGGGGGATACCGTACACCGATAAACTCATCTTT.

Turning to this clone: The protein that TCRdb holds for this DNA derives from a much larger clone and differs from the translated DNA at residue 11, which likely indicates a read error; the protein shown here is translated from the DNA. V gene TRDV2 combines with J gene TRDJ1; 7 nucleotides align to TRDD3. Germline V gene sequence: CDR1 GEAIGNYY, CDR2 EKD. The CDR3 is 14 residues long. The CDR3 spells CACDGVGDNDRLIF. CDR3 in DNA: TGTGCCTGTGACGGGGTTGGGGATAACGATAGACTCATCTTT.

This clone has more than one count but fewer than ten. It differs at one base from a far larger clone, so likely a read error. Other DNA sequences within the sample encode an identical CDR3. V is TRDV3 and J is TRDJ1; 8 positions match TRDD3. Germline assignment: CDR1 TVYSNPD and CDR2 GDNSRS (reference sequence). Germline trimming cut 4 bases from V and 1 base from J; bases unmatched to any gene: 14. The CDR3 extends over 16 amino acids. The CDR3 nucleotides read TGTGCCTCTCGTGGGTACTGGGGATACTGCACCGATAAACTCATCTTT. Protein product: CASRGYWGYCTDKLIF.

This clone was found a few times. One base separates it from a far larger clone, so it is likely a read error. Other DNA variants within this sample encode the same CDR3. V is TRDV2 and J is TRDJ1; 12 bases agree with TRDD3. Germline V gives CDR1 GEAIGNYY, CDR2 EKD. This CDR3 contains 20 residues. Trimming took 4 bases from V and 0 from J; bases not matched to a gene: 17. Here the CDR3 DNA reads TGTGCCTGTGAAGCCTTGGACCCTCGTACTGGGGGATACCACACCGATAAACTCATCTTT. This encodes CACEALDPRTGGYHTDKLIF.

This clone was observed a few times. The mismatch at residue 6 between this DNA's translation and the TCRdb protein of a much larger clone likely reflects a read error; the protein shown is translated from the DNA. V gene TRDV3 combines with J gene TRDJ1; TRDD3 matches at 9 bases. This CDR3 region has 19 residues. Germline V gives CDR1 TVYSNPD, CDR2 GDNSRS (reference sequence). Unmatched junction bases numbered 19, after V lost 2 bases and J lost 0 bases. CDR3 DNA: TGTGCCTTTTTTCCAGGATCGACTGGGGGAGCCCTGTACACCGATAAACTCATCTTT. This encodes CAFFPGSTGGALYTDKLIF.

Relative to its sample, this clone is large (0.1 to 1%). The gene calls are TRDV3 and TRDJ2, with D unresolved. Trimming left V 2 bases short and J 6 bases short, with 10 bases between. Germline V gene lookup returns CDR1 TVYSNPD and CDR2 GDNSRS (reference sequence). This CDR3 is built from 12 residues. The CDR3, as DNA: TGTGCCTTTGGCGGGCCGCCAGCACAACTCTTCTTT. Its translation is CAFGGPPAQLFF.

This clone was observed a few times. The amino acid sequence in TCRdb belongs to a much larger clone and departs from this DNA's translation at residue 4, likely a sequencing read error; the sequence shown is translated from the DNA. In nucleotides, the CDR3 is TGTGCCTGTGGCACCGTAAGTGGGGGAGCCCGGACCCACAAGTACACCGATAAACTCATCTTT. Its protein is CACGTVSGGARTHKYTDKLIF. The V gene is TRDV2, the J gene TRDJ1; 7 bases match TRDD3. Germline V gene lookup returns CDR1 GEAIGNYY and CDR2 EKD. This CDR3 comprises 21 residues.

As for this clone: With a far larger clone one base away, a read error is the likely cause. The genes are TRDV2 and TRDJ1; TRDD3 agrees at 7 bases. This CDR3 is 21 amino acids long. Germline-derived CDR1 and CDR2 are GEAIGNYY and EKD. The CDR3 here is CACDTVSGGARTHKYTDRLIF. The CDR3 nucleotides are TGTGCCTGTGACACCGTAAGTGGGGGAGCCCGGACCCACAAGTACACCGATAGACTCATCTTT.

This clone was counted only a few times. TCRdb pairs this DNA with a much larger clone's protein that differs at residue 10, likely a read error; the protein shown was translated from the DNA. The chain has TRDV2 and TRDJ1; 7 bases align to TRDD3. Per germline, CDR1 GEAIGNYY and CDR2 EKD. This CDR3 region has 17 residues. The J segment lost 0 bases and the V segment lost 1 base, leaving 10 bases of the junction unmatched. CDR3 nucleotide sequence: TGTGCCTGTGACACTGGTCCGCTGGGGGGGTACACCGATAAACTCATCTTT. This encodes CACDTGPLGGYTDKLIF.

The sample holds a few counts of this clone. Only one base separates this from a far larger clonotype, so it likely reflects a read error. The chain employs TRDV2 and TRDJ1, with 8 bases aligning to TRDD3. Germline V gene sequence: CDR1 GEAIGNYY, CDR2 EKD. CDR3 length: 14 amino acids. The CDR3 loop is CARDILGDTDKLIF. DNA of the CDR3: TGTGCCCGTGACATACTGGGGGACACCGATAAACTCATCTTT.